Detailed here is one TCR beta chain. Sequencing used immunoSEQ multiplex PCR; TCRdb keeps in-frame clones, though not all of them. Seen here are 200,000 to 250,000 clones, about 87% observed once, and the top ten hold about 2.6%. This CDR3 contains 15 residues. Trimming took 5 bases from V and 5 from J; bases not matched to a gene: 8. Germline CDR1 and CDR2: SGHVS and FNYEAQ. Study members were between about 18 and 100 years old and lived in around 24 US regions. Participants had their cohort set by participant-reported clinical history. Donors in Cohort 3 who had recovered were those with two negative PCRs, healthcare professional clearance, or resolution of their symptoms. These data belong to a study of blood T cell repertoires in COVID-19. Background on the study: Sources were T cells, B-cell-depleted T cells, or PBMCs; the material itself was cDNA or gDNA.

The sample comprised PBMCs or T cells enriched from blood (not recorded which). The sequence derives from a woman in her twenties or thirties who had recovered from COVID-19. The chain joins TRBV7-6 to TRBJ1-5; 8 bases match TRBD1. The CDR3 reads CASSPWTGFDQPQHF. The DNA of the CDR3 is TGTGCCAGCAGCCCCTGGACAGGGTTCGATCAGCCCCAGCATTTT.